This TCR beta chain was sequenced in a study of radiation and T cells in renal cell carcinoma. Study at large: Nephrectomy followed 15 Gy stereotactic body radiation by 4 weeks.

Time point of the sample: blood 2 weeks post-SBRT. Stated treatment: 15 Gy SBRT to primary tumor, nephrectomy 4 weeks later. The patient's renal cell carcinoma had clear cell pathology. Regarding this clone: Its antigen is as yet unknown.

Overall study findings and caveats: No pretreatment tumor biopsies were available for baseline clonotypes. Top tumor clonotypes rose in blood 2 weeks post-radiation, then contracted.

Data came from immunoSEQ multiplex PCR; TCRdb stores just in-frame clones and leaves some out. The sample shows about 130,000 clones, around four fifths of them seen only once. This CDR3 comprises 17 residues. Germline trimming cut 2 bases from V and 9 bases from J; bases unmatched to any gene: 12. Per the germline V gene, CDR1 is MNHEY and CDR2 is SMNVEV (reference sequence). This receptor was identified in a woman aged 55-70 years with renal cell carcinoma. V and J are TRBV27 and TRBJ2-1, with 11 bases aligning to TRBD2. The material was blood, obtained from a patient whose treatment included radiotherapy and nephrectomy. The CDR3 nucleotides read TGTGCCAGCAGTTTACTACTAGCGGGAGAAGGGACGGCTGAGCAGTTCTTC. This gives the protein CASSLLLAGEGTAEQFF.